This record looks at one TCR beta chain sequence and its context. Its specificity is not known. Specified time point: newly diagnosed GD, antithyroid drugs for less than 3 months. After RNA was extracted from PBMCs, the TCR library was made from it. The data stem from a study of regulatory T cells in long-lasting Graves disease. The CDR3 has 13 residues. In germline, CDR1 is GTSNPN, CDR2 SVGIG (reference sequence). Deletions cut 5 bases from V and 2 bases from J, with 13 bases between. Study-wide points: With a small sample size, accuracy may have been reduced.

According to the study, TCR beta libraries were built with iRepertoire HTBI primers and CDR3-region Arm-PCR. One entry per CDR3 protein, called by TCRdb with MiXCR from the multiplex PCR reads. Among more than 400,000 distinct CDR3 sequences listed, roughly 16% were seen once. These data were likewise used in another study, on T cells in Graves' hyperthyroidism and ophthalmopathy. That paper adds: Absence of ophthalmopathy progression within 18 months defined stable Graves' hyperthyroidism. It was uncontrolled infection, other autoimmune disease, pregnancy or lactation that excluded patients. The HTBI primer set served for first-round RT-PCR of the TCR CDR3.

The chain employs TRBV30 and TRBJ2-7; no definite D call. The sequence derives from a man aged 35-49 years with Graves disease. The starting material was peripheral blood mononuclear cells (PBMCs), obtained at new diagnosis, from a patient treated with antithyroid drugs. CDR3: CAWQPPRTYEQYF. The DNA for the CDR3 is TGTGCCTGGCAGCCACCGAGGACCTACGAGCAGTACTTC.